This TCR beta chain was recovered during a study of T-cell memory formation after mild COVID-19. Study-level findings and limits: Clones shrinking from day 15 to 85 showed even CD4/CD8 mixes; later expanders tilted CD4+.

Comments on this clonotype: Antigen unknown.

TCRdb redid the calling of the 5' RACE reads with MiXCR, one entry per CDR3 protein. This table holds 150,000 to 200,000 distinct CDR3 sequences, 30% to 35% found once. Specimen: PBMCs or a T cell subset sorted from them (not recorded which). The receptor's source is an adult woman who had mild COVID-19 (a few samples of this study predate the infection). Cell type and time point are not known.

In DNA, the CDR3 is TGCGCCAGCAGCTTGGGGGTGACAGGGGCCTACGAGCAGTACTTC. Encoded protein: CASSLGVTGAYEQYF. J is TRBJ2-7 and V is TRBV5-1, with 8 bases that match TRBD1. Germline CDR1 and CDR2: SGHRS and YFSETQ. The CDR3 is made up of 15 amino acids. The V and J ends lost 0 bases and 2 bases, in that order; junction bases with no gene match: 4.